The T cell receptor beta chain described here comes from a study of T-cell reconstitution after alpha-beta-depleted transplantation in children. V was shortened by 5 bases and J by 4 bases, with 18 bases between the two germline ends. Germline V gives CDR1 LNHDA, CDR2 SQIVND (reference sequence). This CDR3 comprises 16 residues. This clonotype appeared a few times. TCRbeta library preparation incorporated unique molecular identifiers. TCRdb used MiXCR to reprocess the PCR reads, holding one entry per CDR3 protein. This table holds some 520,000 distinct CDR3 sequences, about 30% found once. The chain recombines TRBV19 with TRBJ1-3; D gene uncertain. Sequenced here: PBMCs from the stem cell graft donor, sampled from the stem cell graft. This TCR derives from a human donor who donated a stem cell graft to a child with aplastic anemia. Here the CDR3 reads CASSPTVPVSGNTIYF. CDR3 DNA: TGTGCCAGTAGTCCGACGGTTCCGGTCTCAGGAAACACCATATATTTT.